Included here is one TCR beta chain sequence, with context. Control patients had untreated stable or active relapsing-remitting multiple sclerosis by revised McDonald criteria. Negative isolation was applied to CD8+ and CD4+ T cells, and FACS enrichment was applied to TEMRA cells. This sample was included in a study of CD8 T cells in Susac syndrome. Germline V CDR1 and CDR2: LNHDA, SQIVND (reference sequence). The CDR3 covers 18 residues. V lost 5 bases, J lost 6 bases, and 28 bases lay in between. Random hexamers primed reverse transcription of about 0.45 to 1 ug RNA. Amplification of the TCR beta CDR3 was carried out by immunoSEQ multiplex PCR, which spanned a total of 54 Vbeta and 13 Jbeta segments. TCRdb itself ran the immunoSEQ multiplex PCR reads through MiXCR, one entry per CDR3 protein. In the table there are about 300,000 distinct CDR3 sequences, under 95% of which are singletons.

Sample: CD4+ T cells from PBMCs. The clonotype originates from a human donor with multiple sclerosis. The chain carries TRBV19 and TRBJ1-2; weak D call: TRBD1 (5 bases). The CDR3 region has the DNA TGTGCCAGTAGTCGGTCCGGGACCACTCGCACAGCTCGTAATGGCTACACCTTC. It is translated as CASSRSGTTRTARNGYTF.